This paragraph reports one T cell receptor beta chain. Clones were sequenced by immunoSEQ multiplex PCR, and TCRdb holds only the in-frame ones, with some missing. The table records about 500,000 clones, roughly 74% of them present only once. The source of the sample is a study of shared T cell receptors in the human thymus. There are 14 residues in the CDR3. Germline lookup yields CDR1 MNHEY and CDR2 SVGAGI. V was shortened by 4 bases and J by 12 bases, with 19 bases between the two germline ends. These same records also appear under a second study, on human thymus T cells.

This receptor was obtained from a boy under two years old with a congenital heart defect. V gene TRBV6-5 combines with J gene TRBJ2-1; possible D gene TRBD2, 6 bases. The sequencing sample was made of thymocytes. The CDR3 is CASSSQLACSVQFF. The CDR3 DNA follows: TGTGCCAGCAGTTCCCAACTAGCTTGCAGTGTGCAGTTCTTC.